This T cell receptor (beta chain) was recovered during a study of a mutant IDH1 vaccine in newly diagnosed glioma (dated by TCRdb to the early 2020s). Regarding the study in general: Vaccination was initiated 4-6 weeks after radiotherapy alone, or concurrently with temozolomide cycles in the chemotherapy-containing groups. Of the roughly 33 treated patients, approximately 62% were male and 37.5% were female, and the mean age was 40.4 years. Before enrollment, patients had received standard therapy of radiotherapy alone, temozolomide alone, or radiochemotherapy with temozolomide; most received the combination. Visit V12 was the week-35 safety follow-up and visit V13 was the week-47 end of study. Peripheral blood samples were drawn at six visits, namely V03 (baseline), V05, V07, V10, V12 and V13. For exploratory analyses, longitudinal TCRB deep sequencing was carried out in around 26 treated patients wherever samples were available.

Details on this clone: The specificity of this receptor is unknown. No much larger clone exists at a distance of one base, and base qualities are not known.

The time point label here, explained by the study, means: week 47, end of study. Every vaccine dose consisted of 300 ug of a 20-mer mutant IDH1 peptide in Montanide, administered subcutaneously together with topical imiquimod. Patients received eight vaccinations in weeks 1, 3, 5, 7, 11, 15, 19 and 23, corresponding to visits V03 through V10. All donors had newly diagnosed IDH1-mutant astrocytomas of WHO grade 3 or 4 that showed loss of nuclear ATRX. The samples were drawn from NOA16, a multicentre, single-arm, open-label phase I trial in Germany that tested a mutant IDH1 peptide vaccine in humans for the first time. Genomic DNA for TCRB sequencing was extracted from EDTA blood using the DNeasy Blood and Tissue Kit. The library relied on the immunoSEQ multiplex PCR assay. The hsTCRB Kit was used according to the manufacturer's protocol to amplify rearranged TCR beta chain sequences. TCRB libraries were sequenced on an Illumina MiSeq. The study's processing was this. The kit vendor's proprietary platform handled demultiplexing, trimming and gene mapping. Drawn from immuneACCESS, this table holds only the in-frame rearrangements with V and J called that TCRdb kept. Clones are partly lost; checked studies trace under half to an unresolved V gene and leave the rest unexplained. V, J and clone size derive from that table, while D and trimming were established from the DNA sequence. The sample records about 52,000 clones, approximately 76% of which are singletons. Just under 5% of the sample lies in the top ten.

Overall study results and their limits: No apparent relationship was observed between pseudoprogression and alterations in the top peripheral T cell clonotypes detected by TCRB sequencing. Availability determined which PBMC samples were chosen for TCRB deep sequencing. It was noted by the authors that analyses of patient blood samples could not be reproduced owing to sample limitations. Immune responses induced by the vaccine were seen in 93.3% of patients across multiple MHC alleles.

Reading from cysteine to phenylalanine, the CDR3 counts 15 amino acids. Of the read, only the CDR3 DNA is kept; its 45 bases are in frame from base 1. The V end gives up 1 base and the J end 6 bases, leaving 8 bases in the junction not matched to a gene. CDR1 is given as SGHAT and CDR2 as FQNNGV, both from the germline V gene. Here the chain combines TRBV11-2 and TRBJ2-7, and TRBD2 aligns with 8 junction nucleotides. The sequence was obtained from a middle-aged woman with glioma. Some clones in this sample may be carry-over from other donors' samples. The specimen comprised PBMCs, sampled from a glioma patient whose treatment included an IDH1 peptide vaccine. The sequenced DNA is TGTGCCAGCAGCTTAGGCCGGACTAGCTCCGGCGAGCAGTACTTC. It specifies CASSLGRTSSGEQYF.